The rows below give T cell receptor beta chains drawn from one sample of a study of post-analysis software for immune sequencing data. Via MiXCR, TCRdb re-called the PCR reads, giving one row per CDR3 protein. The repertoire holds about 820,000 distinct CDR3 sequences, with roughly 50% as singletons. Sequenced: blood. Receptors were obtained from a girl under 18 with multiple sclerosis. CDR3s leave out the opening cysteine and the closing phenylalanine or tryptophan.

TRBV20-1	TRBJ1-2	SALRTDNYGYT
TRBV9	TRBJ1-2	ASSDRYGYRVDYGYT
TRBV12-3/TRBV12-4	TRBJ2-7	ASSLAGHEQY
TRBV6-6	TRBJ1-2	ASSSSQGGYGYT
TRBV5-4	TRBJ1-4	ASSRYGAGEEKLF
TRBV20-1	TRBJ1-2	SASYPRGLLYGYT
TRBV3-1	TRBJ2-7	ASSHPSGRSEQY
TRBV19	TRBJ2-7	ASRGAGREYEQY
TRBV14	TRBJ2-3	ASSGLAGFTADTQY
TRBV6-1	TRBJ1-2	AGRRQGAYGYT
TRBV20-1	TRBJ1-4	SARGGTPGFQGEKLF
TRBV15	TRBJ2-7	ATSSPAGTGIDEQY
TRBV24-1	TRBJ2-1	ATSAGGPSYTEQF
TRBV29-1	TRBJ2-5	SVEVSTGHEETQY
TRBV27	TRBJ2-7	ASSLRLLYSYEQY
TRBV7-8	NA	ASSPTTIEQY
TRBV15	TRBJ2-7	ATSSRQEISYEQY
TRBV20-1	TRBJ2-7	SARLTGDARYEQY
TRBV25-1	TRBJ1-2	ASRDDRFNYGYT
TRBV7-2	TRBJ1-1	ASSPFAGGTEAF
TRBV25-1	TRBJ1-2	ASSEAGTASYGYT
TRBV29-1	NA	SVEDRFGETQY
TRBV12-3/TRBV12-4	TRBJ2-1	ASKTLAGAYNEQF
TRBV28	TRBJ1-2	ASREPGQNYGYT
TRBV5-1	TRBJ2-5	ASSLRTSGRAWETQY
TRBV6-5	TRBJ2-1	ASSYGTGTYNEQF
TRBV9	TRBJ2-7	ASSVRQSGDEQY
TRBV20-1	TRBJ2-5	SASETSEETQY
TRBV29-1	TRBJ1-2	SVAGDWGYT
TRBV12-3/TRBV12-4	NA	ASSSTRFHEQY
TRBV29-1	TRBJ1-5	SVRLEYNQPQH
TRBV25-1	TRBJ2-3	ASSERTSGGFGDTQY
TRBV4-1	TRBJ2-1	ASKQGLYNEQF